Listed below are T cell receptor beta chains from one sample, sequenced in a study of radiotherapy plus CTLA-4 blockade in lung cancer. Method: immunoSEQ multiplex PCR; TCRdb's copy keeps in-frame clones and lacks some. Of 80,000 to 100,000 clones listed, around 90% are singletons. The specimen comprised peripheral blood, sampled from a patient treated with radiotherapy plus ipilimumab. The receptors derive from a human donor with non-small cell lung cancer that progressed on radiotherapy plus ipilimumab. Each CDR3 is given with its conserved first and last residue. The D gene is left open where the match is weak. Only part of the rows carry a size: once, few, many, or a class if the clone is expanded.

cdr3_length d_call clone_size j_call v_call cdr3_aa cdr3_nt
16 TRBD1 . TRBJ1-2 TRBV5-1 CASRSGQGPPNYGYTF TGCGCCAGCAGATCGGGACAGGGGCCTCCAAACTATGGCTACACCTTC
15 TRBD1 . TRBJ1-2 TRBV15 CATSRDSGGGIGYTF TGTGCCACCAGCAGAGATTCAGGGGGAGGAATAGGCTACACCTTC
12 . . TRBJ2-1 TRBV7-9 CASSLLQGEQFF TGTGCCAGCAGCCTTCTACAGGGTGAGCAGTTCTTC
17 . . TRBJ2-1 TRBV5-8 CASSLVGLKFSYNEQFF TGTGCCAGCAGCTTGGTGGGACTTAAATTCTCCTACAATGAGCAGTTCTTC
13 . . TRBJ1-2 TRBV25-1 CASKGQGFDGYTF TGTGCCAGCAAGGGCCAGGGGTTCGATGGCTACACCTTC
12 . . TRBJ2-5 TRBV25-1 CASGDSQETQYF TGTGCCAGCGGAGACAGCCAAGAGACCCAGTACTTC
15 . . TRBJ2-2 TRBV6-1 CASSERLRGTGELFF TGTGCCAGCAGTGAACGATTAAGGGGCACCGGGGAGCTGTTTTTT
15 . . TRBJ1-1 TRBV18 CASSPIRNADTEAFF TGTGCCAGCTCACCCATCCGAAATGCGGACACTGAAGCTTTCTTT
15 . . TRBJ1-1 TRBV11-2 CASGGRGGRYTEAFF TGTGCCAGCGGGGGGCGAGGGGGTAGGTACACTGAAGCTTTCTTT
14 . . TRBJ2-7 TRBV4-2 CASSQGGVFYEQYF TGTGCCAGCAGCCAAGGGGGAGTATTCTACGAGCAGTACTTC
15 TRBD2 . TRBJ2-3 TRBV7-3 CASSLTAGATDTQYF TGTGCCAGCAGCTTAACGGCGGGAGCAACAGATACGCAGTATTTT
11 . . TRBJ2-7 TRBV25-1 CASGLGGEQYF TGTGCCAGCGGACTCGGTGGCGAGCAGTACTTC
14 . . TRBJ2-5 TRBV5-5 CASSLGLGVETQYF TGTGCCAGCAGCTTGGGGCTAGGGGTAGAGACCCAGTACTTC
17 TRBD1 once TRBJ2-7 TRBV29-1 CSVEEKGGTGVYYEQYF TGCAGCGTTGAAGAAAAAGGCGGGACAGGGGTTTACTACGAGCAGTACTTC
13 . . TRBJ2-1 TRBV2 CASTEDGDNEQFF TGTGCCAGCACCGAGGATGGGGACAATGAGCAGTTCTTC
16 . . TRBJ2-2 TRBV6-5 CASSSLRAATTGELFF TGTGCCAGCAGTTCCCTGAGGGCTGCGACCACCGGGGAGCTGTTTTTT
12 . . TRBJ2-5 TRBV11-3 CASSLNAETQYF TGTGCCAGCAGCCTAAACGCGGAGACCCAGTACTTC
11 . . TRBJ2-1 TRBV7-9 CASSRANEQFF TGTGCCAGCAGTAGGGCAAATGAGCAGTTCTTC
17 TRBD1 once TRBJ2-1 TRBV12-5 CASGSRDRGNIRNEQFF TGTGCTAGTGGTTCGAGGGACAGGGGAAATATTAGGAATGAGCAGTTCTTC
16 TRBD1 . TRBJ2-1 TRBV19 CASSILGQESVNEQFF TGTGCCAGTAGTATCTTAGGACAGGAGTCTGTCAATGAGCAGTTCTTC
15 TRBD2 . TRBJ2-7 TRBV15 CATSKAGTTSYEQYF TGTGCCACCAGCAAGGCTGGGACTACCTCCTACGAGCAGTACTTC
16 TRBD2 . TRBJ2-7 TRBV29-1 CSVVGGEGMGLYEQYF TGCAGCGTTGTAGGAGGGGAGGGCATGGGCCTCTACGAGCAGTACTTC
16 TRBD1 . TRBJ2-3 TRBV27 CASRTDRGPSTDTQYF TGTGCCAGCAGAACTGACAGGGGCCCTAGCACAGATACGCAGTATTTT
14 . . TRBJ1-4 TRBV9 CASSPEGRNEKLFF TGTGCCAGCAGCCCGGAAGGGCGGAATGAAAAACTGTTTTTT
15 . . TRBJ2-2 TRBV7-9 CASSTGTTNTGELFF TGTGCCAGCAGCACCGGGACAACGAACACCGGGGAGCTGTTTTTT
12 . . TRBJ1-2 TRBV25-1 CASSTGIHGYTF TGTGCCAGCAGTACAGGGATCCATGGCTACACCTTC
12 . . TRBJ1-5 TRBV11-2 CASSHPGQPQHF TGTGCCAGCAGCCATCCGGGGCAGCCCCAGCATTTT
17 TRBD2 . TRBJ2-2 TRBV2 CASSVKTGGPGTGELFF TGTGCCAGCAGTGTTAAGACGGGAGGGCCGGGCACCGGGGAGCTGTTTTTT
17 TRBD2 . TRBJ2-1 TRBV25-1 CASSPPWGTSGNNEQFF TGTGCCAGCAGTCCTCCTTGGGGGACTAGCGGGAACAATGAGCAGTTCTTC
18 TRBD1 few TRBJ2-6 TRBV18 CASSPRDRGRAGANVLTF TGTGCCAGCTCACCAAGGGACAGGGGCAGGGCTGGGGCCAACGTCCTGACTTTC
14 TRBD2 . TRBJ2-7 TRBV30 CAWSIAGGLDEQYF TGTGCCTGGAGTATAGCGGGAGGCTTGGACGAGCAGTACTTC
13 . . TRBJ1-1 TRBV18 CASLVQRDTEAFF TGTGCCAGCTTAGTTCAGCGGGACACTGAAGCTTTCTTT
15 . few TRBJ1-2 TRBV4-1 CASSLKRGLLYGYTF TGCGCCAGCAGCTTGAAAAGAGGCCTCCTCTATGGCTACACCTTC
15 TRBD1 . TRBJ2-7 TRBV28 CASRGSGQGDYEQYF TGTGCCAGCAGGGGATCGGGACAGGGTGACTACGAGCAGTACTTC
14 . . TRBJ2-5 TRBV19 CASTPGTSQETQYF TGTGCCAGTACCCCGGGGACCAGCCAAGAGACCCAGTACTTC
15 . . TRBJ2-5 TRBV27 CASSLFGTGEETQYF TGTGCCAGCAGTTTATTCGGCACGGGGGAAGAGACCCAGTACTTC
13 TRBD2 . TRBJ2-7 TRBV29-1 CSVGLAGGLEQYF TGCAGCGTCGGACTAGCGGGAGGGCTCGAGCAGTACTTC
16 . . TRBJ2-7 TRBV25-1 CASSDANRRVAYEQYF TGTGCCAGCAGTGATGCTAACCGCAGGGTAGCCTACGAGCAGTACTTC
13 . . TRBJ1-2 TRBV5-1 CASSADPIHGYTF TGCGCCAGCAGCGCAGACCCCATTCATGGCTACACCTTC
17 TRBD2 once TRBJ2-5 TRBV7-9 CASSLNLAGGWVETQYF TGTGCCAGCAGCTTAAATCTAGCGGGAGGATGGGTAGAGACCCAGTACTTC
15 . . TRBJ1-1 TRBV18 CASSPPNGQNTEAFF TGTGCCAGCTCACCACCCAATGGACAGAACACTGAAGCTTTCTTT
16 . . TRBJ2-1 TRBV4-2 CASSQGVRDAYNEQFF TGTGCCAGCAGCCAAGGGGTGCGGGACGCTTACAATGAGCAGTTCTTC
16 TRBD2 . TRBJ2-5 TRBV4-1 CASSLQGTSGTKTQYF TGCGCCAGCAGCCTCCAAGGGACTAGCGGGACGAAGACCCAGTACTTC
13 . . TRBJ2-2 TRBV30 CAWSLTNTGELFF TGTGCCTGGAGCTTAACGAACACCGGGGAGCTGTTTTTT
13 . once TRBJ1-1 TRBV6-1 CASRRRGGTEAFF TGTGCCAGCAGGCGCAGGGGTGGCACTGAAGCTTTCTTT